A single sample gave rise to the 19 T cell receptor beta chains below, sequenced in a study of OX40 agonist ivuxolimab in advanced cancers. The method was immunoSEQ multiplex PCR; TCRdb's version includes in-frame clones alone and lacks a portion of them. The repertoire holds 65,000 to 70,000 clones, with around 87% as singletons. This material consisted of CD4+ or CD8+ T cells sorted from blood, taken in a trial of the OX40 agonist ivuxolimab. These receptor sequences come from an adult with an advanced solid tumor such as melanoma, head and neck, liver or kidney cancer.

About this clone: Other DNA sequences within the sample encode an identical CDR3. The rearrangement uses TRBV6-1 and TRBJ2-1; no reliable D call. Germline V gene lookup returns CDR1 MNHNS and CDR2 SASEGT. The germline V and J ends were trimmed by 7 bases and 0 bases, with 13 bases remaining between them. This CDR3 has 15 residues. This CDR3 reads CASNGRLSSYNEQFF. The CDR3 DNA sequence: TGTGCCAGCAACGGAAGGCTAAGCTCCTACAATGAGCAGTTCTTC.

V and J are TRBV7-9 and TRBJ2-1; TRBD2 matches at 9 bases. J lost 7 bases, V lost 4 bases, and 11 bases had no gene match. Per germline, CDR1 SEHNR and CDR2 FQNEAQ (reference sequence). This CDR3 is built from 16 residues. The CDR3 DNA sequence: TGTGCCAGCAGCTCCTTGGGGGGGACTAGCAGGAATGAGCAGTTCTTC. It is translated as CASSSLGGTSRNEQFF.

V gene TRBV7-4 combines with J gene TRBJ2-5, with 10 bases identical to TRBD1. Germline V gene lookup returns CDR1 SGHVT and CDR2 SQSDAQ. J gave up 3 bases and V 5 bases, and 12 bases lay outside the gene matches. CDR3 length equals 17 residues. The CDR3 loop is CASSPGPGQGNEETQYF. DNA for the CDR3: TGTGCCAGCAGCCCAGGGCCGGGACAGGGGAACGAAGAGACCCAGTACTTC.

The chain uses TRBV9 and TRBJ1-1; D is ambiguous. CDR1 SGDLS and CDR2 YYNGEE come from the germline V gene. The CDR3 is 16 amino acids. The germline V and J ends were trimmed by 3 bases and 2 bases, with 17 bases remaining between them. The DNA of the CDR3 is TGTGCCAGCAGCGGAACCCACTCAATAGAAAACACTGAAGCTTTCTTT. It translates to CASSGTHSIENTEAFF.

This chain joins TRBV6-5 and TRBJ1-4, with D unresolved. This CDR3 is built from 15 residues. Germline V lookup: CDR1 MNHEY, CDR2 SVGAGI. V lost 4 bases, J lost 2 bases, and 11 bases lay in between. The DNA for the CDR3 is TGTGCCAGCAGTTTCCGGGGTCTCACTAATGAAAAACTGTTTTTT. Amino acid sequence: CASSFRGLTNEKLFF.

This chain joins TRBV19 and TRBJ2-7; a possible D gene is TRBD2 (5 bases). The V gene lost 6 bases and the J gene lost 2 bases, with 14 bases spanning the gap. CDR3 size: 14 residues. Germline-derived CDR1 and CDR2 are LNHDA and SQIVND (reference sequence). The CDR3 nucleotides are TGTGCCAGTAGCACGGCGGGCGGAACCTACGAGCAGTACTTC. This translates into CASSTAGGTYEQYF.

The rearrangement joins TRBV9 to TRBJ2-7; the D gene could be TRBD1 or TRBD2 (5 bases each). From germline, CDR1 is SGDLS and CDR2 YYNGEE. CDR3 length: 15 residues. Between the trimmed V and J ends, which lost 2 bases and 7 bases, there was a span of 19 bases. CDR3: CASSVGTLGNVEQYF. The CDR3 nucleotides are TGTGCCAGCAGCGTTGGGACGCTTGGCAACGTTGAGCAGTACTTC.

V is TRBV7-8 and J is TRBJ2-3; 11 bases agree with TRBD1. Per the germline V gene, CDR1 is SGHVS and CDR2 is FQNEAQ. V shed 1 base, J shed 2 bases, and the junction held 8 bases outside the gene matches. The CDR3 contains 18 residues. CDR3 nucleotides: TGTGCCAGCAGCTTAGTCCTTGAGGGACAGGGGGACACAGATACGCAGTATTTT. Its protein product is CASSLVLEGQGDTDTQYF. Full variable domain (outside the CDR3, taken from reference TRBV7-8 and TRBJ2-3): GAGVSQSPRYKVAKRGQDVALRCDPISGHVSLFWYQQALGQGPEFLTYFQNEAQLDKSGLPSDRFFAERPEGSVSTLKIQRTQQEDSAVYLCASSLVLEGQGDTDTQYFGPGTRLTVL.

J is TRBJ2-1 and V is TRBV27, with TRBD2 matching 16 bases. CDR3 length equals 16 residues. CDR1 MNHEY and CDR2 SMNVEV come from the germline V gene (reference sequence). Trimming removed 7 bases from V and 3 bases from J; junction bases left unmatched: 3. The chain's CDR3 is CASKGLAGGNYNEQFF. The CDR3 DNA reads TGTGCCAGCAAGGGACTAGCGGGGGGGAACTACAATGAGCAGTTCTTC.

This sequence joins TRBV5-1 and TRBJ1-1; perhaps TRBD1 as D (6 bases). This CDR3 comprises 14 residues. The V end was cut by 3 bases, the J end by 4 bases, with 13 bases between. The germline CDR1 and CDR2 sequences are SGHRS and YFSETQ. The DNA of the CDR3 is TGCGCCAGCAGCTCTAGTCCGACAGGCACTGAAGCTTTCTTT. It translates to CASSSSPTGTEAFF.

This clone occurred once. V is TRBV2 and J is TRBJ2-7; D perhaps matches TRBD1 (5 bases). The CDR3 contains 12 residues. The ends were cut back, 5 bases at V and 6 bases at J, with 11 bases in the middle. Germline V CDR1 and CDR2: SNHLY, FYNNEI. CDR3 protein: CASSKTEIEQYF. The CDR3 DNA is TGTGCCAGCAGTAAGACAGAAATCGAGCAGTACTTC.

This sequence joins TRBV6-1 and TRBJ2-1; a possible D gene is TRBD1 (6 bases). The germline gives CDR1 MNHNS, CDR2 SASEGT. Trimming left V 4 bases short and J 0 bases short, with 10 bases between. The length of the CDR3 is 15 residues. CDR3 residues: CASSAQGTSYNEQFF. CDR3 bases: TGTGCCAGCAGTGCACAGGGAACCTCCTACAATGAGCAGTTCTTC.

The gene calls are TRBV20-1 and TRBJ2-1; possible D gene TRBD2, 5 bases. Germline values: CDR1 DFQATT, CDR2 SNEGSKA (reference sequence). There are 11 residues in the CDR3. V lost 6 bases and J 10 bases, leaving 13 bases between the germline ends. The CDR3 loop is CSATWESEQFF. Here the CDR3 DNA reads TGCAGTGCCACTTGGGAGTCCGAGCAGTTCTTC.

This rearrangement joins TRBV11-2 to TRBJ2-2, with D tentatively TRBD1 (6 bases). The germline V gene has CDR1 SGHAT and CDR2 FQNNGV. The length of the CDR3 is 14 residues. Trimming stripped 0 bases from V and 4 bases from J, with 6 bases between. The CDR3 DNA sequence: TGTGCCAGCAGCTTAGAAGGGGGCACCGGGGAGCTGTTTTTT. Protein sequence: CASSLEGGTGELFF.

The rearrangement joins TRBV18 to TRBJ2-1; no clear D gene. Trimming removed 9 bases at V and 4 bases at J, with 13 bases between. Germline V lookup: CDR1 KGHSH, CDR2 LQKENI. The CDR3 is made up of 13 amino acids. The CDR3 sequence: CASCFGPYNEQFF. The CDR3 nucleotides are TGTGCCAGTTGCTTCGGGCCTTACAATGAGCAGTTCTTC.

The chain joins TRBV19 to TRBJ2-7; 8 nucleotides align to TRBD1. V lost 4 bases, J lost 3 bases, and 5 bases stayed unmatched. Germline V gives CDR1 LNHDA, CDR2 SQIVND (reference sequence). The CDR3 sequence is 14 residues long. CDR3 DNA: TGTGCCAGTAGTAGGGCCAGGGGGCTCTACGAGCAGTACTTC. Translation: CASSRARGLYEQYF.

The chain recombines TRBV11-2 with TRBJ2-5; D might be TRBD1 or TRBD2, each matching 6 bases. Trimming left V 0 bases short and J 4 bases short, with 12 bases between. The CDR3 spans 15 residues. The germline gives CDR1 SGHAT, CDR2 FQNNGV. CDR3 DNA: TGTGCCAGCAGCTTAGATCCCGGGGGCAGAGAGACCCAGTACTTC. Translated, it gives CASSLDPGGRETQYF.

The V gene is TRBV6-1, the J gene TRBJ1-3; the D gene is possibly TRBD1 (5 bases). The germline CDR1 and CDR2 sequences are MNHNS and SASEGT. The CDR3 loop spans 15 amino acids. V lost 11 bases and J lost 3, with 20 bases in between. CDR3 sequence (DNA): TGTGCCGGATCCGGGGGACGAGGGTTTGGAAACACCATATATTTT. Translated, it gives CAGSGGRGFGNTIYF.

The chain uses TRBV6-6 and TRBJ1-1; maybe TRBD1 (5 bases). Germline values: CDR1 MNHNY, CDR2 SVGAGI (reference sequence). Trimming took off 4 bases at V and 10 bases at J, with 13 bases between the two ends. The CDR3 has 12 amino acids. CDR3 sequence (DNA): TGTGCCAGCAGTTCCGCGGGGGGGGGAGCTTTCTTT. Protein: CASSSAGGGAFF.